Listed here are 32 T cell receptor beta chains from one sample, sequenced in a study of shared clonotypes between healthy human individuals. Sequenced by immunoSEQ multiplex PCR; TCRdb stores in-frame clones only, minus some. The table records around 2,100,000 clones, roughly 94% of them present only once. Naive CD8 cells were CD45RO-negative, positively selected for CCR7, excluding terminally differentiated effector memory CD45RA+ cells. Material: naive CD8+ T cells sorted from blood. These receptors were obtained from a man aged 18 to 30 in good health.

J is TRBJ2-1 and V is TRBV4-3, with D unresolved. The CDR3 length is 17 residues. Per germline, CDR1 LGHNA and CDR2 YSLEER. V lost 0 bases and J lost 0, with 12 bases in between. The CDR3 loop is CASSQDDASSSYNEQFF. Here the CDR3 DNA reads TGCGCCAGCAGCCAAGATGACGCGTCGAGCTCCTACAATGAGCAGTTCTTC.

This chain uses TRBV10-3 with TRBJ2-7; D is perhaps TRBD1 or TRBD2 (5 bases each). CDR1 and CDR2 from the germline V gene are ENHRY and SYGVKD. The V gene lost 0 bases and the J gene lost 5 bases, with 8 bases spanning the gap. The CDR3 extends over 13 amino acids. In nucleotides, the CDR3 is TGTGCCATCAGTGAGTCAAGGGACCACGAGCAGTACTTC. Its translation: CAISESRDHEQYF.

This rearrangement joins TRBV28 to TRBJ1-1; D is unclear. Germline V gene lookup returns CDR1 MDHEN and CDR2 SYDVKM. This CDR3 has 13 residues. Between the trimmed V and J ends, which lost 4 bases and 1 base, there was a span of 7 bases. This CDR3 reads CASSSAANTEAFF. The CDR3 region has the DNA TGTGCCAGCAGTTCAGCTGCGAACACTGAAGCTTTCTTT. Looking up the rest from reference TRBV28 and TRBJ1-1 gives the full variable domain: DVKVTQSSRYLVKRTGEKVFLECVQDMDHENMFWYRQDPGLGLRLIYFSYDVKMKEKGDIPEGYSVSREKKERFSLILESASTNQTSMYLCASSSAANTEAFFGQGTRLTVV.

CDR3 residues: CASSPDGSSGNTIYF. The CDR3 bases are TGTGCCAGCAGTCCGGACGGCTCCTCTGGAAACACCATATATTTT. V and J are TRBV28 and TRBJ1-3, with D unclear. V was cut by 5 bases and J by 0 bases, with 11 bases left in between. Germline CDR1 is MDHEN and CDR2 is SYDVKM. There are 15 residues in the CDR3.

The V call is TRBV30, the J call TRBJ2-3, with TRBD2 identical over 13 bases. Germline-derived CDR1 and CDR2 are GTSNPN and SVGIG (reference sequence). J was trimmed by 1 base and V by 5 bases; bases with no gene match: 9. CDR3 length: 17 residues. The CDR3 sequence is CAWEGLAGPSRTDTQYF. In DNA, the CDR3 is TGTGCCTGGGAGGGACTAGCGGGACCTTCACGCACAGATACGCAGTATTTT.

The V call is TRBV4-1, the J call TRBJ1-6; the D gene is possibly TRBD1 (6 bases). This CDR3 has 15 residues. Germline V gives CDR1 MGHRA, CDR2 YSYEKL. Trimming stripped 5 bases from V and 5 bases from J, with 13 bases between. The CDR3 sequence is CASSNRDTDNSPLHF. In nucleotides, the CDR3 is TGCGCCAGCAGCAACCGGGACACCGATAATTCACCCCTCCACTTT.

The chain carries TRBV28 and TRBJ2-1, with D unclear. Germline V lookup: CDR1 MDHEN, CDR2 SYDVKM. This CDR3 has 13 residues. In nucleotides, the CDR3 is TGTCTCCGCCAAGCGACCCCCTACAATGAGCAGTTCTTC. Its translation: CLRQATPYNEQFF.

CDR3 amino acids: CASSVGAGATDTQYF. For the CDR3, the DNA is TGTGCCAGCAGCGTCGGAGCGGGAGCCACAGATACGCAGTATTTT. The chain carries TRBV9 and TRBJ2-3; 8 positions agree with TRBD2. In germline, CDR1 is SGDLS, CDR2 YYNGEE. The CDR3 spans 15 residues. V dropped 2 bases and J dropped 2; count of bases not matched to a gene: 4.

The chain recombines TRBV5-8 with TRBJ2-7, with a tentative D call TRBD2 (5 bases). V was cut by 5 bases and J by 2 bases, with 20 bases left in between. The CDR3 has 16 amino acids. Germline CDR1 SGHTS, CDR2 YDEGEE. The CDR3 DNA reads TGTGCCAGCAGTCATATGAATACCGGGGTCCCCTACGAGCAGTACTTC. Amino acid sequence: CASSHMNTGVPYEQYF.

V is TRBV4-1 and J is TRBJ1-5; tentative D call: TRBD1 (5 bases). Trimming took 0 bases from V and 9 from J, leaving 15 bases between them. The CDR3 consists of 15 residues. Looked up from germline, CDR1 is MGHRA and CDR2 is YSYEKL. The CDR3 loop reads CASSQDGDLGRPQHF. CDR3 nucleotide sequence: TGCGCCAGCAGCCAAGATGGGGACTTGGGAAGGCCCCAGCATTTT.

The count of this clone is one. The chain couples TRBV7-2 to TRBJ2-5; 9 nucleotides line up with TRBD2. With 1 base clipped from V and 2 bases from J, the junction kept 5 bases outside the gene matches. Germline V lookup: CDR1 SGHTA, CDR2 FQGNSA. This CDR3 has 16 amino acids. CDR3 amino acids: CASSLVIAGAQETQYF. The CDR3 DNA reads as TGTGCCAGCAGCTTAGTAATAGCGGGAGCTCAAGAGACCCAGTACTTC.

This chain uses TRBV6-1 with TRBJ2-7; 9 nucleotides agree with TRBD1. J gave up 3 bases and V 6 bases, and 6 bases lay outside the gene matches. This CDR3 has 14 residues. Germline V gene sequence: CDR1 MNHNS, CDR2 SASEGT. CDR3 sequence reads: CASRDRGPYYEQYF. The CDR3 nucleotides are TGTGCCAGCAGGGACAGGGGACCGTACTACGAGCAGTACTTC.

As DNA, the CDR3 is TGTGCCAGCAGCTTGGGACTAGCGGGAGGGCCTCAGAATGAGCAGTTCTTC. It codes for CASSLGLAGGPQNEQFF. The rearrangement links TRBV5-4 to TRBJ2-1; 14 nucleotides line up with TRBD2. Germline assignment: CDR1 SGHNT and CDR2 YYREEE (reference sequence). The CDR3 totals 17 residues. Trimming took 0 bases from V and 7 from J; bases not matched to a gene: 6.

The chain combines TRBV29-1 with TRBJ1-5, with 9 nucleotides matching TRBD1. The trim removed 6 bases at V and 1 base at J, leaving 4 bases unmatched. Per germline, CDR1 SQVTM and CDR2 ANQGSEA. The CDR3 runs to 14 residues. CDR3 coding DNA: TGCAGCGTCGCACAGGGGGCGAGCAATCAGCCCCAGCATTTT. As protein: CSVAQGASNQPQHF.

Here the CDR3 reads CASSSSGGWDTQYF. The CDR3, as DNA: TGTGCCAGCAGCTCTAGCGGGGGATGGGATACGCAGTATTTT. The chain uses TRBV11-3 and TRBJ2-3, with 10 nucleotides matching TRBD2. The V segment lost 4 bases and the J segment 6 bases; nucleotides outside the gene matches: 4. CDR1 and CDR2 from the germline V gene are SGHNT and YENEEA. This CDR3 contains 14 residues.

The chain joins TRBV29-1 to TRBJ2-7; the D gene is possibly TRBD1 (5 bases). From germline, CDR1 is SQVTM and CDR2 ANQGSEA. Trimming cost V 6 bases and J 3 bases, with 12 bases left between them. CDR3 length: 12 residues. The DNA of the CDR3 is TGCAGCGTCGTTGGACAACTCTACGAGCAGTACTTC. Residues: CSVVGQLYEQYF.

The chain links TRBV4-3 to TRBJ2-5; D is possibly TRBD1 or TRBD2 (5 bases each). V shed 3 bases and J shed 6 bases, with 11 bases lying between them. The CDR3 runs to 13 residues. CDR1 and CDR2 from the germline V gene are LGHNA and YSLEER. The DNA of the CDR3 is TGCGCCAGCAGCCAGGGGGACGGGAAGACCCAGTACTTC. Encoded protein: CASSQGDGKTQYF.

The chain uses TRBV30 and TRBJ1-5; 8 nucleotides agree with TRBD1. Looked up from germline, CDR1 is GTSNPN and CDR2 is SVGIG (reference sequence). This CDR3 is 13 amino acids long. Trimming cost V 4 bases and J 7 bases; bases outside gene matches: 6. The CDR3 is CAWNPQGEQPQHF. The CDR3 DNA reads TGTGCCTGGAACCCACAGGGGGAACAGCCCCAGCATTTT.

This clone was observed a single time. This chain uses TRBV14 with TRBJ2-2, with 7 nucleotides matching TRBD1. V shed 0 bases, J shed 1 base, and the junction held 5 bases outside the gene matches. Germline values: CDR1 SGHDN, CDR2 FVKESK. CDR3 length equals 17 residues. The CDR3 region is CASSQDKDRENTGELFF. In nucleotides, the CDR3 is TGTGCCAGCAGCCAAGATAAAGACAGGGAGAACACCGGGGAGCTGTTTTTT. Looking up the rest from reference TRBV14 and TRBJ2-2 gives the full variable domain: EAGVTQFPSHSVIEKGQTVTLRCDPISGHDNLYWYRRVMGKEIKFLLHFVKESKQDESGMPNNRFLAERTGGTYSTLKVQPAELEDSGVYFCASSQDKDRENTGELFFGEGSRLTVL.

The genes are TRBV5-5 and TRBJ2-7; D perhaps matches TRBD2 (7 bases). This CDR3 region has 13 residues. Germline V gene data show CDR1 as SGHKS and CDR2 as YYEKEE (reference sequence). The V gene lost 4 bases and the J gene lost 6 bases, with 14 bases spanning the gap. The CDR3 sequence is CASSRGASGEQYF. The DNA for the CDR3 is TGTGCCAGCAGCCGGGGGGCGTCCGGCGAGCAGTACTTC.

Notes on this clone: The sample contains more than one DNA sequence encoding this CDR3. CDR3 DNA sequence: TGTGCCAGCAGCTTCGGCAGGGACACTGAAGCTTTCTTT. This translates into CASSFGRDTEAFF. This chain connects TRBV5-4 to TRBJ1-1; TRBD1 is a possible D gene (5 bases). The CDR3 is made up of 13 amino acids. The germline CDR1 and CDR2 sequences are SGHNT and YYREEE (reference sequence). V dropped 2 bases and J dropped 3 bases, with 8 bases sitting between them.

CDR3 sequence (DNA): TGCAGCGGGGCAGGGGGCGAGGGAGAGACCCAGTACTTC. Its protein is CSGAGGEGETQYF. The J gene is TRBJ2-5, the V gene TRBV29-1, with TRBD1 matching 8 bases. Germline V gene sequence: CDR1 SQVTM, CDR2 ANQGSEA. The J segment lost 4 bases and the V segment lost 7 bases, leaving 8 bases of the junction unmatched. The CDR3 covers 13 residues.

The V gene is TRBV7-8, the J gene TRBJ1-1; TRBD1 matches at 7 bases. CDR1 and CDR2 (germline): SGHVS, FQNEAQ. The CDR3 has 14 amino acids. The V gene end was trimmed by 5 bases and the J gene end by 5 bases; junction bases not matched to a gene: 8. The CDR3 is CASSTRTGQTEAFF. CDR3 in DNA: TGTGCCAGCAGCACTAGGACAGGTCAGACTGAAGCTTTCTTT. The full variable domain, rest sourced from reference TRBV7-8 and TRBJ1-1, is GAGVSQSPRYKVAKRGQDVALRCDPISGHVSLFWYQQALGQGPEFLTYFQNEAQLDKSGLPSDRFFAERPEGSVSTLKIQRTQQEDSAVYLCASSTRTGQTEAFFGQGTRLTVV.

The V gene is TRBV4-1, the J gene TRBJ1-1; D remains ambiguous. V lost 1 base to trimming and J lost 11 bases, with 11 bases between them. The CDR3 sequence is 12 residues long. From germline, CDR1 is MGHRA and CDR2 YSYEKL. CDR3 DNA sequence: TGCGCCAGCAGCCAAGGGGCGCGGGAGGCTTTCTTT. This gives the protein CASSQGAREAFF.

This sequence joins TRBV4-1 and TRBJ2-7; weak D call: TRBD1 (5 bases). In germline, CDR1 is MGHRA, CDR2 YSYEKL. Trimming shortened V by 6 bases and J by 3 bases, and 12 bases separated the two germline ends. CDR3 length equals 13 residues. The CDR3 is CASSSGLGYEQYF. The CDR3, as DNA: TGCGCCAGCAGTTCAGGGCTTGGCTACGAGCAGTACTTC.

As to this clone: Other DNA sequences in the sample encode the same CDR3. The J gene is TRBJ1-5, the V gene TRBV30; 7 bases are a match to TRBD1. Germline CDR1 GTSNPN, CDR2 SVGIG (reference sequence). The CDR3 has 15 residues. With V trimmed by 0 bases and J by 0 bases, 2 bases remained unmatched. The CDR3: CAWSVGTASNQPQHF. CDR3 in DNA: TGTGCCTGGAGTGTAGGGACAGCTAGCAATCAGCCCCAGCATTTT.

Note on this clone: Different DNA sequences within this sample yield the same CDR3. The gene calls are TRBV5-1 and TRBJ1-1, with a tentative D call TRBD1 (5 bases). The ends were cut back, 0 bases at V and 8 bases at J, with 11 bases in the middle. The CDR3 totals 13 residues. The V gene's germline CDR1 is SGHRS and CDR2 YFSETQ. The CDR3 loop is CASSLGAGSEAFF. CDR3 nucleotides: TGCGCCAGCAGCTTGGGTGCAGGGTCAGAAGCTTTCTTT.

V is TRBV9 and J is TRBJ2-3; TRBD2 might be the D (5 bases). Germline V gene sequence: CDR1 SGDLS, CDR2 YYNGEE. Deletions cut 5 bases from V and 2 bases from J, with 12 bases between. The CDR3 covers 14 residues. As DNA, the CDR3 is TGTGCCAGCAGTGGAGACGGGGACACAGATACGCAGTATTTT. Translating gives CASSGDGDTDTQYF.

The rearrangement links TRBV2 to TRBJ2-3; the D is unclear. The ends were cut back, 0 bases at V and 6 bases at J, with 10 bases in the middle. Germline assignment: CDR1 SNHLY and CDR2 FYNNEI. This CDR3 spans 14 amino acids. The CDR3 coding sequence is TGTGCCAGCAGTGAAGCGCGTAGTATCGATACGCAGTATTTT. Its translation is CASSEARSIDTQYF. The full variable domain, rest sourced from reference TRBV2 and TRBJ2-3, is EPEVTQTPSHQVTQMGQEVILRCVPISNHLYFYWYRQILGQKVEFLVSFYNNEISEKSEIFDDQFSVERPDGSNFTLKIRSTKLEDSAMYFCASSEARSIDTQYFGPGTRLTVL.

The CDR3 DNA is TGCAGCGCCAGGGGACTAGCGAACTACAATGAGCAGTTCTTC. Amino acids: CSARGLANYNEQFF. The chain employs TRBV29-1 and TRBJ2-1; 10 nucleotides match TRBD2. The ends lost 7 bases at V and 3 bases at J; junction bases unmatched: 6. Germline CDR1 is SQVTM and CDR2 is ANQGSEA. This CDR3 spans 14 amino acids.

This clone was recorded only once. The V call is TRBV6-6, the J call TRBJ2-4; tentatively, D is TRBD1 (6 bases). The V and J ends lost 6 bases and 5 bases respectively, with 14 bases between them. The CDR3 runs to 14 residues. The germline V gene has CDR1 MNHNY and CDR2 SVGAGI (reference sequence). CDR3 sequence: CASSHGAGENIQYF. In DNA form, the CDR3 reads TGTGCCAGCAGCCACGGGGCAGGGGAAAACATTCAGTACTTC.

This chain connects TRBV2 to TRBJ2-3; 11 bases are shared with TRBD2. CDR1 and CDR2 from the germline V gene are SNHLY and FYNNEI. The CDR3 extends over 17 amino acids. The V gene end was trimmed by 4 bases and the J gene end by 0 bases; junction bases not matched to a gene: 6. DNA for the CDR3: TGTGCCAGCAGTGTTAGTTTAGCGGGGGGGAGCACAGATACGCAGTATTTT. Its protein is CASSVSLAGGSTDTQYF.